This T cell receptor beta chain was recovered during a study of OX40 agonist ivuxolimab in advanced cancers. Germline assignment: CDR1 SGDLS and CDR2 YYNGEE. The ends were cut back, 2 bases at V and 3 bases at J, with 8 bases in the middle. CDR3 length: 13 residues. Autoimmune disease history or systemic immunosuppression led to patients being barred. TCRdb's copy holds only in-frame clones and misses some; the assay was immunoSEQ multiplex PCR. The profile shows fewer than 20,000 clones, around 83% of them singletons. This specimen was CD4+ or CD8+ T cells sorted from blood, taken in a trial of the OX40 agonist ivuxolimab. V usage is TRBV9 and J usage is TRBJ2-5; possible D gene TRBD2, 6 bases. The sequence derives from an adult with an advanced solid tumor such as melanoma, head and neck, liver or kidney cancer. CDR3 DNA sequence: TGTGCCAGCAGCGTGGGGGGAAAAGAGACCCAGTACTTC. Its protein product is CASSVGGKETQYF.